Each of the 18 T cell receptor beta chains below was sequenced from the same sample in a study of cytomegalovirus exposure and HLA in healthy donors. In the PCR, 60 Vbeta and 13 Jbeta primers were used. Measured with immunoSEQ multiplex PCR; TCRdb has only the in-frame clones, and not every one. The sample carries more than 95,000 clones, more than 75% recorded once. The sample was PBMCs. These receptors were obtained from a woman between 18 and 29 years old in good health and CMV-seropositive.

This chain links TRBV7-6 with TRBJ1-2; 9 nucleotides match TRBD1. The trim removed 1 base at V and 8 bases at J, leaving 5 bases unmatched. The germline V gene encodes CDR1 SGHVS and CDR2 FNYEAQ. This CDR3 is 14 amino acids long. The CDR3, as DNA: TGTGCCAGCAGCTTAGGAGGGACAGGGAACGGCTACACCTTC. Translated: CASSLGGTGNGYTF.

The chain carries TRBV7-6 and TRBJ2-1, with 10 nucleotides matching TRBD2. The CDR3 is 16 residues long. V lost 0 bases to trimming and J lost 6 bases; unmatched junction nucleotides: 5. CDR1 and CDR2 from the germline V gene are SGHVS and FNYEAQ. The CDR3 region is CASSLASASGSNEQFF. In DNA, the CDR3 is TGTGCCAGCAGCTTAGCTTCGGCTAGCGGGAGCAATGAGCAGTTCTTC.

This chain uses TRBV7-9 with TRBJ2-7; tentatively, D is TRBD2 (6 bases). Per the germline V gene, CDR1 is SEHNR and CDR2 is FQNEAQ (reference sequence). V dropped 5 bases and J dropped 3 bases, with 26 bases sitting between them. This CDR3 region has 18 residues. CDR3 in amino acids: CASSHYPGWGENFYEQYF. In DNA form, the CDR3 reads TGTGCCAGCAGCCACTACCCGGGTTGGGGGGAGAACTTCTACGAGCAGTACTTC.

The chain links TRBV15 to TRBJ2-3; D is possibly TRBD2 (5 bases). The length of the CDR3 is 16 residues. Germline V gives CDR1 LNHNV, CDR2 YYDKDF (reference sequence). The V and J ends lost 3 bases and 0 bases respectively, with 13 bases between them. DNA of the CDR3: TGTGCCACCAGCAGGGACGTACTAGAGAGCACAGATACGCAGTATTTT. Translation: CATSRDVLESTDTQYF.

V is TRBV5-1 and J is TRBJ2-1; TRBD1 agrees at 10 bases. Trimming took 4 bases from V and 3 from J; bases not matched to a gene: 10. There are 17 residues in the CDR3. The V gene's germline CDR1 is SGHRS and CDR2 YFSETQ. CDR3 in amino acids: CASSPGQGLADYNEQFF. The CDR3 DNA sequence: TGCGCCAGCAGCCCGGGACAGGGGTTAGCGGACTACAATGAGCAGTTCTTC.

This clone occurred a few times. The rearrangement links TRBV19 to TRBJ2-7; unclear D gene. The CDR3 runs to 13 residues. Trimming took off 5 bases at V and 6 bases at J, with 14 bases between the two ends. The germline gives CDR1 LNHDA, CDR2 SQIVND (reference sequence). CDR3 coding DNA: TGTGCCAGTAGTTCTAACGGCTGGAGCGAGCAGTACTTC. Protein product: CASSSNGWSEQYF.

The chain recombines TRBV6-6 with TRBJ2-1; 9 nucleotides agree with TRBD2. The CDR3 has 16 residues. Per germline, CDR1 MNHNY and CDR2 SVGAGI (reference sequence). V shed 0 bases and J 5 bases; nucleotides not matched to a gene: 5. The DNA for the CDR3 is TGTGCCAGCAGTTACTCTTCGACTAGCGGCGACAATGAGCAGTTCTTC. Translation: CASSYSSTSGDNEQFF.

The chain combines TRBV9 with TRBJ1-4; 8 bases are a match to TRBD1. Germline V gene lookup returns CDR1 SGDLS and CDR2 YYNGEE. This CDR3 is built from 16 residues. Losses at the gene ends were 3 bases for V and 8 bases for J; bases not matched to a gene: 12. CDR3 protein: CASSEGGRGTGEKLFF. CDR3 nucleotides: TGTGCCAGCAGCGAGGGGGGCAGGGGGACAGGAGAAAAACTGTTTTTT.

This clone was detected only a few times. The V and J genes are TRBV6-5 and TRBJ2-7, with 7 bases fitting TRBD1. The junction had 5 bases not matched to a gene; V was cut back by 2 bases and J by 1 base. Germline CDR1 MNHEY, CDR2 SVGAGI. This CDR3 comprises 15 residues. The CDR3 sequence is CASSYGGTDSYEQYF. In nucleotides, the CDR3 is TGTGCCAGCAGTTACGGTGGGACAGATTCCTACGAGCAGTACTTC.

The V and J genes are TRBV30 and TRBJ1-1; perhaps TRBD1 as D (6 bases). The length of the CDR3 is 13 residues. Germline V gene data show CDR1 as GTSNPN and CDR2 as SVGIG (reference sequence). V dropped 0 bases and J dropped 11 bases, with 16 bases sitting between them. The CDR3 nucleotides are TGTGCCTGGAGTGTAAACACAGGGTATAGGGCTTTCTTT. Translating it yields CAWSVNTGYRAFF.

This clone was counted between two and nine times. The genes are TRBV4-2 and TRBJ2-3; D possibly corresponds to TRBD2 (7 bases). This CDR3 is built from 15 residues. V was shortened by 0 bases and J by 4 bases, with 11 bases between the two germline ends. Per germline, CDR1 LGHNA and CDR2 YNFKEQ. The CDR3 sequence is CASSQDRGGADTQYF. CDR3 nucleotide sequence: TGTGCCAGCAGCCAAGACAGGGGAGGGGCAGATACGCAGTATTTT.

This clone has a handful of counts. The chain couples TRBV10-3 to TRBJ1-2; 7 nucleotides agree with TRBD1. Trimming at V came to 11 bases and at J to 0 bases, leaving 9 bases not matched to a gene. The CDR3 totals 14 residues. The germline V gene has CDR1 ENHRY and CDR2 SYGVKD. The CDR3, as DNA: TGTGCCTCGCAAGGGACAGATTCTAACTATGGCTACACCTTC. Protein: CASQGTDSNYGYTF.

The chain recombines TRBV2 with TRBJ2-7; a weak D match, TRBD1 (5 bases). V dropped 2 bases and J dropped 2 bases, with 13 bases sitting between them. Per germline, CDR1 SNHLY and CDR2 FYNNEI. The CDR3 runs 15 residues. The chain's CDR3 is CASSERQTPTYEQYF. As DNA, the CDR3 is TGTGCCAGCAGTGAACGACAGACCCCAACCTACGAGCAGTACTTC. The full variable domain, with the rest looked up from reference TRBV2 and TRBJ2-7, is EPEVTQTPSHQVTQMGQEVILRCVPISNHLYFYWYRQILGQKVEFLVSFYNNEISEKSEIFDDQFSVERPDGSNFTLKIRSTKLEDSAMYFCASSERQTPTYEQYFGPGTRLTVT.

This clone was recorded a few times. The chain couples TRBV29-1 to TRBJ1-1, with D maybe TRBD1 (6 bases). Germline V gene data show CDR1 as SQVTM and CDR2 as ANQGSEA. V was pared by 6 bases and J by 4 bases, with 12 bases between. CDR3 size: 12 residues. CDR3 loop: CSVPTGVTEAFF. CDR3 bases: TGCAGCGTACCGACAGGCGTCACTGAAGCTTTCTTT.

The V and J genes are TRBV4-2 and TRBJ2-5; D remains unclear. Trimming stripped 0 bases from V and 0 bases from J, with 14 bases between. The CDR3 has 17 amino acids. Looked up from germline, CDR1 is LGHNA and CDR2 is YNFKEQ. The CDR3 protein is CASSQDTLGSYQETQYF. In DNA form, the CDR3 reads TGTGCCAGCAGCCAAGACACGCTAGGCTCGTACCAAGAGACCCAGTACTTC.

The table lists this clone with a count of one. The chain links TRBV10-3 to TRBJ2-7, with D possibly being TRBD1 (7 bases). V was trimmed by 3 bases and J by 4 bases, leaving 16 bases between them. The V gene's germline CDR1 is ENHRY and CDR2 SYGVKD. CDR3 length: 15 amino acids. The CDR3 reads CAISDQGGRAYEQYF. The CDR3 DNA sequence: TGTGCCATCAGTGATCAGGGGGGTCGGGCTTACGAGCAGTACTTC.

V and J are TRBV10-3 and TRBJ2-1; 12 bases fit TRBD2. The trim removed 1 base at V and 7 bases at J, leaving 5 bases unmatched. CDR3 length equals 16 residues. From germline, CDR1 is ENHRY and CDR2 SYGVKD. CDR3 sequence: CAISEWTSGVGNEQFF. The DNA for the CDR3 is TGTGCCATCAGTGAGTGGACTAGCGGGGTTGGGAATGAGCAGTTCTTC.

The genes are TRBV27 and TRBJ2-5, with D unresolved. This CDR3 spans 14 amino acids. CDR1 and CDR2 from the germline V gene are MNHEY and SMNVEV (reference sequence). The V end lost 6 bases, the J end lost 1 base, and 12 bases lay between the germline ends. DNA for the CDR3: TGTGCCAGCAGCCGCGAACCTCTCCAAGAGACCCAGTACTTC. Translated, it gives CASSREPLQETQYF.